This TCR beta chain came from a study of PD-L1 blockade in urothelial cancer (dated by TCRdb to the late 2010s). Notes on the research overall: All patients started therapy in about 2014 and received atezolizumab 1,200 mg intravenously every 3 weeks. In the same patients, pretreatment tumors underwent whole exome sequencing and RNA sequencing in addition to TCR sequencing. Around 29 patients had pretreatment blood TCR-seq, roughly 24 had at least one posttreatment blood collection, and roughly 24 had tumor TCR-seq. About nine tenths of the roughly 29 patients were males with bladder-origin urothelial cancer, and about two thirds of the roughly 30 reported a prior smoking history. Patients had an ECOG performance status of 0 or 1 and had received between 0 and 3 prior chemotherapy regimens. Ten or so patients reached durable clinical benefit, while fewer than 25 patients did not. Blood samples were analyzed at 3 weeks after treatment start (second dose) and at 6 weeks after treatment start. An exploratory multi-omic analysis was conducted of the somatic, immune and clinical correlates of response to PD-L1 blockade with atezolizumab in urothelial cancer. Pretreatment tumor samples, along with matched peripheral blood collected serially before and after atezolizumab treatment, underwent TCR sequencing. Durable clinical benefit was defined as progression-free survival longer than 6 months, and TCR features were also tested against progression-free and overall survival. Blood samples gave a median of 141,255 T cells and approximately 80,000 unique TCRs, with a median clonality of 0.080. Overall results and qualifications from the work: Because the sample size was small (n of about 27) and many exploratory analyses were performed, the results are intended to be hypothesis-generating. Improved progression-free and overall survival was associated with having pretreatment peripheral blood TCR clonality below the median. Among patients with durable benefit, tumor-associated TCR clones showed greater expansion in peripheral blood 3 weeks after treatment started (n ≈ 22, p = 0.022).

As to this clone: Its binding antigen is unknown. One base away there is no much larger clone; base qualities are not given.

The cohort comprised roughly 30 patients with locally advanced or metastatic urothelial carcinoma treated at Memorial Sloan Kettering on a trial protocol. Peripheral blood mononuclear cells were collected pretreatment and during treatment, with between 1 and 8 total time points per patient. The Qiagen DNeasy Blood extraction kit was used to purify genomic DNA from total PBMCs and tumor samples. Collected pretreatment and during treatment, PBMCs were isolated and stored as previously described. To estimate absolute template abundance from read counts, synthetic TCR analog templates were spiked into each PCR. The immunoSEQ assay was used to amplify TCRbeta CDR3 regions from genomic DNA with bias-controlled V and J gene primers. Rearranged TCRbeta segments were sequenced at approximately 20X coverage. Per the authors' processing: Clustering was used to correct sequencing errors, and CDR3s were annotated against IMGT so that V, D and J genes could be assigned. Only productive TCRbeta rearrangements were used in downstream analyses, excluding out-of-frame or stop-codon sequences. Clonality was computed as one minus Shannon entropy normalized by the log of the number of unique productive sequences. Fisher's exact test with Benjamini-Hochberg correction, at a threshold of adjusted p below 0.01, was used to find clones that differed between time points or between blood and tumor. TCRdb took this table from immuneACCESS and kept in-frame rearrangements with V and J called. Such tables lack part of the clones; where checked against another copy, unresolved V genes explain under half of the gap, and the rest is unexplained. The DNA was the basis for D and trimming; V, J and clone size are from that table. The sample data list 35,000 to 45,000 clones, and 70% to 85% of these were observed just once. The ten largest clones take up 2.5% to 3% of the sample.

The sequenced sample was PBMCs, obtained around atezolizumab (anti-PD-L1) treatment. The source is a man aged 65-85 years with urothelial cancer.

The CDR3 region: CASSPGGAWDGYTF. The nucleotide sequence is given as TGTGCCAGCAGTCCAGGGGGCGCTTGGGACGGCTACACCTTC. The rearranged segments are TRBV28 and TRBJ1-2; 8 central bases correspond to TRBD1. V loses 5 bases at its end and J loses 8 bases; junction bases beyond the gene matches: 10. Inclusive of the bounding cysteine and phenylalanine, the CDR3 is 14 residues long. Of the read, only the CDR3 DNA is kept; its 42 bases are in frame from base 1. CDR1 is given as MDHEN and CDR2 as SYDVKM, both from the germline V gene.